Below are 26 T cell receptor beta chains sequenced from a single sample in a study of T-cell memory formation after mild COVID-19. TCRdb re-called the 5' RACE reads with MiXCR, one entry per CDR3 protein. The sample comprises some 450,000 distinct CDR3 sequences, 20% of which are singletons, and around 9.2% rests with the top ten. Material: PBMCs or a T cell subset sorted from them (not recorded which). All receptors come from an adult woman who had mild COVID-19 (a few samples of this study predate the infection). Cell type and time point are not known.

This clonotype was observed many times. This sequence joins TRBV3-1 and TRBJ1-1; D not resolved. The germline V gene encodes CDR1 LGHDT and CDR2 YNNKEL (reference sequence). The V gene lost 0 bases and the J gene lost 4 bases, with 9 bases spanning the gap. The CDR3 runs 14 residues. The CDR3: CASSQDRGVTEAFF. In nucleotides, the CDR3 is TGTGCCAGCAGCCAAGATCGTGGGGTCACTGAAGCTTTCTTT.

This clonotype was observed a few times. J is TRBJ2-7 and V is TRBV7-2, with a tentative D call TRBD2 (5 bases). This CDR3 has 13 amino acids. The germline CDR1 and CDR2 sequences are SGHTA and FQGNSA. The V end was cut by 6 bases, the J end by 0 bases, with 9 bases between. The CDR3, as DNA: TGTGCCAGCAGGGACTCGAGCTCCTACGAGCAGTACTTC. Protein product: CASRDSSSYEQYF.

The CDR3 is CSASGTVSTGELFF. In DNA form, the CDR3 reads TGCAGTGCCTCCGGGACAGTGAGCACCGGGGAGCTGTTTTTT. V and J are TRBV20-1 and TRBJ2-2, with 7 bases that match TRBD1. The CDR3 covers 14 residues. Trimming at V came to 6 bases and at J to 4 bases, leaving 8 bases not matched to a gene. Germline CDR1 and CDR2: DFQATT and SNEGSKA (reference sequence).

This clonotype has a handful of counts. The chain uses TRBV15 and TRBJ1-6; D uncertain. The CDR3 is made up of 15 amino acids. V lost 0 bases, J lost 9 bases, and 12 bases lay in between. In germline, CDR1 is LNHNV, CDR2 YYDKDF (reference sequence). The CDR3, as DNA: TGTGCCACCAGCAGAGATATTCAGGACGCTTCACCCCTCCACTTT. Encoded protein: CATSRDIQDASPLHF. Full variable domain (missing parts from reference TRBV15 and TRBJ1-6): DAMVIQNPRYQVTQFGKPVTLSCSQTLNHNVMYWYQQKSSQAPKLLFHYYDKDFNNEADTPDNFQSRRPNTSFCFLDIRSPGLGDTAMYLCATSRDIQDASPLHFGNGTRLTVT.

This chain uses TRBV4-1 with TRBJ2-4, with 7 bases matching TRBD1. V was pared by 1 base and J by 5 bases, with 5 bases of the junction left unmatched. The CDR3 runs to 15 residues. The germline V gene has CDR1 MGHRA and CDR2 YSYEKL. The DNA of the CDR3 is TGCGCCAGCAGCCAAGTCGGGACAGCAGAAAACATTCAGTACTTC. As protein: CASSQVGTAENIQYF.

The CDR3 coding sequence is TGTGCCAGCAGCCCACGGACAGGAATGAACACCGGGGAGCTGTTTTTT. This encodes CASSPRTGMNTGELFF. The chain uses TRBV11-3 and TRBJ2-2; TRBD1 matches at 7 bases. This CDR3 has 16 amino acids. Germline CDR1 SGHNT, CDR2 YENEEA. V shed 5 bases, J shed 1 base, and the junction held 7 bases outside the gene matches.

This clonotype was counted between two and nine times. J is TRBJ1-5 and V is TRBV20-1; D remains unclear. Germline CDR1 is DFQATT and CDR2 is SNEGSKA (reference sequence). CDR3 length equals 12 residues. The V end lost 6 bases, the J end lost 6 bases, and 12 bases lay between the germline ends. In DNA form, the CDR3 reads TGCAGTGCCCGAGTTGGCGGTCAGCCCCAGCATTTT. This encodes CSARVGGQPQHF.

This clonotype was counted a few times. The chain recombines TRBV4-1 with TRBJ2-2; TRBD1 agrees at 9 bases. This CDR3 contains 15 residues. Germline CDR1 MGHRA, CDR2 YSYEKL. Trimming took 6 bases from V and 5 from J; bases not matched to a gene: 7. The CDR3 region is CASSSGTGLTGELFF. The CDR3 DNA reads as TGCGCCAGCAGTTCCGGGACAGGGTTGACCGGGGAGCTGTTTTTT.

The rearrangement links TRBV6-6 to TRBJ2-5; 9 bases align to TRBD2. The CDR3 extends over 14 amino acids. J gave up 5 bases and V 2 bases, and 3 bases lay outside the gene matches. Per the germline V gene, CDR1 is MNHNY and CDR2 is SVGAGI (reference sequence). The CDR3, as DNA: TGTGCCAGCAGTTACGGGACTAGCCCTGAGACCCAGTACTTC. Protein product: CASSYGTSPETQYF.

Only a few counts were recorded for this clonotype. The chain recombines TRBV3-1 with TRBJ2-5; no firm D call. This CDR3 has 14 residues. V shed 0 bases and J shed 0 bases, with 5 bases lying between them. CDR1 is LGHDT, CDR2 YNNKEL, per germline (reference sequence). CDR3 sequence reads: CASSQDIYQETQYF. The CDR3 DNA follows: TGTGCCAGCAGCCAAGATATTTACCAAGAGACCCAGTACTTC.

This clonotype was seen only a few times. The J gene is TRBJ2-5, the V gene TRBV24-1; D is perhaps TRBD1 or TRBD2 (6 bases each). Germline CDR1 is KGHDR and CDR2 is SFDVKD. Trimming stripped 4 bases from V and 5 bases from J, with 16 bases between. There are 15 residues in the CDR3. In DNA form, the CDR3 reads TGTGCCACCAGTGACCCTAGGGGGGAGTGGGAGACCCAGTACTTC. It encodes CATSDPRGEWETQYF.

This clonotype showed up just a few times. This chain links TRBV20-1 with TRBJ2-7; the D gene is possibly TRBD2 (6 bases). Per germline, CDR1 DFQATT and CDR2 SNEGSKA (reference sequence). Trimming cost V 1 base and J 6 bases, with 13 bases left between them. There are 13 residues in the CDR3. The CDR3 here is CSARGPGGREQYF. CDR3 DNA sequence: TGCAGTGCTAGAGGGCCCGGGGGTCGCGAGCAGTACTTC.

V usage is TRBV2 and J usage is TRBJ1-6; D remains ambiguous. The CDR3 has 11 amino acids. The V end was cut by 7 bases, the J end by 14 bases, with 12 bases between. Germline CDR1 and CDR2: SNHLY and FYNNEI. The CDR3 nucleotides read TGTGCCAGCAAGGGTGATTCGACCCTCCACTTT. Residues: CASKGDSTLHF. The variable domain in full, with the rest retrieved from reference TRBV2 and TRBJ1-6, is EPEVTQTPSHQVTQMGQEVILRCVPISNHLYFYWYRQILGQKVEFLVSFYNNEISEKSEIFDDQFSVERPDGSNFTLKIRSTKLEDSAMYFCASKGDSTLHFGNGTRLTVT.

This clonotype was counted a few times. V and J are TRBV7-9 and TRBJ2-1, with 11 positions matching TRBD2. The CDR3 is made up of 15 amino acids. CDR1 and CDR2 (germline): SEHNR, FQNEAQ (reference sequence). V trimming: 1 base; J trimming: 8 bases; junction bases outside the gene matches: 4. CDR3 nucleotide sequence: TGTGCCAGCAGCTTAGGACTAGCGGGGTGGGATGAGCAGTTCTTC. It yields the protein CASSLGLAGWDEQFF. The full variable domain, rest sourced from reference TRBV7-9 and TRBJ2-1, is DTGVSQNPRHKITKRGQNVTFRCDPISEHNRLYWYRQTLGQGPEFLTYFQNEAQLEKSRLLSDRFSAERPKGSFSTLEIQRTEQGDSAMYLCASSLGLAGWDEQFFGPGTRLTVL.

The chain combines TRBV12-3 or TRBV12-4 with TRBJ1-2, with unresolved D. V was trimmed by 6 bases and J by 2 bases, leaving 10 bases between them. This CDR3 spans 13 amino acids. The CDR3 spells CASRRDGNYGYTF. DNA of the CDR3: TGTGCCAGCAGGAGAGACGGAAACTATGGCTACACCTTC.

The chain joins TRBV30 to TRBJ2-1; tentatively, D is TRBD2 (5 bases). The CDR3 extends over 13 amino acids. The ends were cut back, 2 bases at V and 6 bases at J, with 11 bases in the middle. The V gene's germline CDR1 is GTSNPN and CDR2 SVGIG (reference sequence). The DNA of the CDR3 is TGTGCCTGGAGTCGCGAGGGAATCAATGAGCAGTTCTTC. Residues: CAWSREGINEQFF.

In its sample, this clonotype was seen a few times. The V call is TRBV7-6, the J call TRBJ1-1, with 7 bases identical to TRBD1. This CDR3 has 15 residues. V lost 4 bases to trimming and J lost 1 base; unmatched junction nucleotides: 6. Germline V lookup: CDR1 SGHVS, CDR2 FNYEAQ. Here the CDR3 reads CASSSRQGGNTEAFF. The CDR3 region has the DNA TGTGCCAGCAGCTCCCGACAGGGAGGGAACACTGAAGCTTTCTTT.

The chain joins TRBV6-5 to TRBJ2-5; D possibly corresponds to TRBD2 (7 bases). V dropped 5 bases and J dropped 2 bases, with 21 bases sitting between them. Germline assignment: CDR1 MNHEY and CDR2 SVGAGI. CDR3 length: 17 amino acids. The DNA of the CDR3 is TGTGCCAGCAGTCCCCGGGAAGCGGGAAGGGGGCAAGAGACCCAGTACTTC. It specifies CASSPREAGRGQETQYF.

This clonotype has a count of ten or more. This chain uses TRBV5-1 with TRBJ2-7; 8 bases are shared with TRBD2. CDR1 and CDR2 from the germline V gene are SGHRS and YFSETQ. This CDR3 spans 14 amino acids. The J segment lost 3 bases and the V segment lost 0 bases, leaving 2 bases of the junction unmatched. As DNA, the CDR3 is TGCGCCAGCAGCTTGGCTCTAGCGGGCTACGAGCAGTACTTC. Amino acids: CASSLALAGYEQYF. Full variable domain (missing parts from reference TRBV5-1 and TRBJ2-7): KAGVTQTPRYLIKTRGQQVTLSCSPISGHRSVSWYQQTPGQGLQFLFEYFSETQRNKGNFPGRFSGRQFSNSRSEMNVSTLELGDSALYLCASSLALAGYEQYFGPGTRLTVT.

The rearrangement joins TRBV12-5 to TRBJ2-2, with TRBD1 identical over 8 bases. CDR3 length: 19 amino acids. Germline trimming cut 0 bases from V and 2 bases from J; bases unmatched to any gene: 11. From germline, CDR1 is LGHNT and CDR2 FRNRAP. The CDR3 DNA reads TGTGCTAGTGGTTTGGTACTCGGGACAGGACGGGGAAACACCGGGGAGCTGTTTTTT. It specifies CASGLVLGTGRGNTGELFF.

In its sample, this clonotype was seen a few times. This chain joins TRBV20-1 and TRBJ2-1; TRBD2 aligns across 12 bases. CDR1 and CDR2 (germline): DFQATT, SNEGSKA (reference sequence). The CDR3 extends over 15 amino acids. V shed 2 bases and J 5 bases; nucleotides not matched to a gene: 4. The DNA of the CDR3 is TGCAGTGCTAGATCGGGACTAGCGGGCCACAATGAGCAGTTCTTC. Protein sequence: CSARSGLAGHNEQFF.

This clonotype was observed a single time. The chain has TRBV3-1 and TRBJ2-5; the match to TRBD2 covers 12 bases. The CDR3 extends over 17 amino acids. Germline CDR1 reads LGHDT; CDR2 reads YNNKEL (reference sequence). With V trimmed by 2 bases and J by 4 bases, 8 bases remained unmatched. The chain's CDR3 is CASSQRRTSGVLETQYF. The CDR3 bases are TGTGCCAGCAGCCAACGTAGGACTAGCGGGGTTTTAGAGACCCAGTACTTC.

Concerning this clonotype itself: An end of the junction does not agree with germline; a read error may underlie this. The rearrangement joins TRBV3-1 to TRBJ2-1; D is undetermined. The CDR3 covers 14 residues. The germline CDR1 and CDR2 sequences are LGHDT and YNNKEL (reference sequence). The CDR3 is CASSQVMEGNEQFF. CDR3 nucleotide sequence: TGTGCAAGCAGCCAAGTGATGGAAGGAAATGAGCAGTTCTTC.

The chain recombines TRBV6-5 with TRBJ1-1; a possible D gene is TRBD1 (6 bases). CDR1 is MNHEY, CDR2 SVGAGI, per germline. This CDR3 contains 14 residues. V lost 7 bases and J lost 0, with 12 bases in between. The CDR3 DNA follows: TGTGCCAGCAAGGGGGACCACATGAACACTGAAGCTTTCTTT. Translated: CASKGDHMNTEAFF.

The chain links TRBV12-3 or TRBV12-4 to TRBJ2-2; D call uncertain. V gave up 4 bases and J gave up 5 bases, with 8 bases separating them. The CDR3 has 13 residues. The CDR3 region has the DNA TGTGCCAGCAGTTCACGTCGGACCGGGGAGCTGTTTTTT. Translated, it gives CASSSRRTGELFF.

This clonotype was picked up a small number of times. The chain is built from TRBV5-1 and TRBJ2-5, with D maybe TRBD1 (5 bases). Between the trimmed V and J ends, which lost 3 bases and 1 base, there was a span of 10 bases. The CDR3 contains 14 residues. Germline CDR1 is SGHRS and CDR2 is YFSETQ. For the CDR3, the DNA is TGCGCCAGCAGCTCCGTGACAGCCCAAGAGACCCAGTACTTC. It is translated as CASSSVTAQETQYF. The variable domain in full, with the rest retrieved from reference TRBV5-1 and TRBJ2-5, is KAGVTQTPRYLIKTRGQQVTLSCSPISGHRSVSWYQQTPGQGLQFLFEYFSETQRNKGNFPGRFSGRQFSNSRSEMNVSTLELGDSALYLCASSSVTAQETQYFGPGTRLLVL.